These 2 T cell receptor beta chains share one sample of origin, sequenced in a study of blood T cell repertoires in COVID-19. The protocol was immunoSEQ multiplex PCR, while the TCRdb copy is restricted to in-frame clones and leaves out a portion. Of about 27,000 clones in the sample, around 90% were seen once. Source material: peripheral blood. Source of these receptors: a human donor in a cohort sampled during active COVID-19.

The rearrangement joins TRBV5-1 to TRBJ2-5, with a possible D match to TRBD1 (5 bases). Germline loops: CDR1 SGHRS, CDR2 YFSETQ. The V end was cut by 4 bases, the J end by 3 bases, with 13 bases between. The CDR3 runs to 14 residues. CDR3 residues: CASSATPGKETQYF. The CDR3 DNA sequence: TGCGCCAGCAGCGCCACCCCAGGGAAAGAGACCCAGTACTTC.

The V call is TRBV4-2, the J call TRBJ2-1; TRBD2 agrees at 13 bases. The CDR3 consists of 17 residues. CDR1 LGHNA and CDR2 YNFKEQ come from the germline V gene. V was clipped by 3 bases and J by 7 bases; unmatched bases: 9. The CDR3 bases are TGTGCCAGCAGCCAGGGTGCGGGGACTAGCGGGAAAAATGAGCAGTTCTTC. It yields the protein CASSQGAGTSGKNEQFF.